Here is one TCR beta chain with its context. This specimen belongs to a study of cytomegalovirus exposure and HLA in healthy donors. Study details: The roughly 130 validation repertoires used the same platform as the 666 first-cohort repertoires, a later analysis reported.

Germline assignment: CDR1 MDHEN and CDR2 SYDVKM. This CDR3 is built from 14 residues. V shed 6 bases, J shed 4 bases, and the junction held 6 bases outside the gene matches. Data came from immunoSEQ multiplex PCR; TCRdb stores just in-frame clones and leaves some out. The sample lists roughly 330,000 clones, approximately 90% occurring once. The sequence was collected from a woman younger than 45 in good health and CMV-seropositive. The chain links TRBV28 to TRBJ1-1; 9 nucleotides match TRBD1. The sample consisted of PBMCs. As DNA, the CDR3 is TGTGCCAGCAGCTCCCCGACAGGGGGCACTGAAGCTTTCTTT. Encoded protein: CASSSPTGGTEAFF.